These T cell receptor beta chains were read from a single sample in a study of graft-versus-host responses after intestinal transplantation. Their recognized antigens are unknown. Generated by immunoSEQ multiplex PCR, the TCRdb table keeps only in-frame clones and is missing some. The data contain 85,000 to 100,000 clones, around 90% of them singletons. The specimen comprised unstimulated CD8+ T cells sorted from spleen or lymph node cells, sampled before transplant. Every receptor here comes from a human donor who was the organ donor for an intestinal transplant. The conserved cysteine and the conserved F or W are not part of the CDR3 here. The size entry is marked missing in some rows and otherwise reads once, few, many or a size class.

cdr3_aa	j_call	clone_size	v_call
SFSEDYNEQF	TRBJ2-1	once	TRBV29-1
ASSQTRTGINYGYT	TRBJ1-2	NA	TRBV5-1
ASSTGRWDTEAF	TRBJ1-1	once	TRBV6-1
ASSSGTGDIQY	TRBJ2-4	NA	TRBV28
ASRPIRTGRHYEQY	TRBJ2-7	once	TRBV7-9
ASSRYLGTNTEAF	TRBJ1-1	NA	TRBV11-2
ASSYRIDNEQY	TRBJ2-5	NA	TRBV6-5
ASSLGRSEQY	TRBJ2-7	once	TRBV5-1
SVDRGVYGYT	TRBJ1-2	few	TRBV29-1
AIRDPDRVRTGELF	TRBJ2-2	NA	TRBV10-3
ASRLCPGLAGDLGQF	TRBJ2-1	NA	TRBV12-2
SGTGFFETQY	TRBJ2-5	NA	TRBV29-1
ASSDIAGSYNEQF	TRBJ2-1	NA	TRBV6-4
AISSPPSVYFNEQF	TRBJ2-1	NA	TRBV10-3
ASSYRGGSSYEQY	TRBJ2-7	NA	TRBV6-5
ASSPSSNQPQH	TRBJ1-5	NA	TRBV28
ASSLGVAIVPQY	TRBJ2-5	NA	TRBV5-6
ASSQMNTEAF	TRBJ1-1	NA	TRBV11-2
ASSLRDRLEEAGELF	TRBJ2-2	NA	TRBV5-6
SVGIGGDLNEKLF	TRBJ1-4	NA	TRBV29-1
ASSTGQGGDTIY	TRBJ1-3	NA	TRBV7-8
SVVLTSHPYYEQY	TRBJ2-7	NA	TRBV29-1
ASSLGGQGASF	TRBJ1-1	NA	TRBV11-2
ASSSIGQGSDTQY	TRBJ2-3	once	TRBV27
ASRRGNQETQY	TRBJ2-5	NA	TRBV5-6
ASSRSGWTEAF	TRBJ1-1	NA	TRBV7-9
ARAGPDLNEQF	TRBJ2-1	NA	TRBV6-8
ASRRSEPSQPQH	TRBJ1-5	NA	TRBV6-1
ASSGGQNYGYT	TRBJ1-2	NA	TRBV5-4
ASSYRQGYEQY	TRBJ2-7	NA	TRBV6-5
ASSQATSGTDTQY	TRBJ2-3	NA	TRBV4-1
ASSFPDILQGPIY	TRBJ1-3	NA	TRBV5-8
ASSRAGVGSYNEQF	TRBJ2-1	NA	TRBV7-9
ASRIDRGDYGYT	TRBJ1-2	few	TRBV5-1
ASMEEQFEQF	TRBJ2-1	NA	TRBV10-2
ASSSYSGSLNEQY	TRBJ2-7	NA	TRBV5-1
ASSLEGQTTEAF	TRBJ1-1	NA	TRBV5-6
ASTRGFTYEQY	TRBJ2-7	NA	TRBV5-1
ASSIGLSGGYEQF	TRBJ2-1	NA	TRBV7-3
ASSVDQRSTYEQY	TRBJ2-7	NA	TRBV9